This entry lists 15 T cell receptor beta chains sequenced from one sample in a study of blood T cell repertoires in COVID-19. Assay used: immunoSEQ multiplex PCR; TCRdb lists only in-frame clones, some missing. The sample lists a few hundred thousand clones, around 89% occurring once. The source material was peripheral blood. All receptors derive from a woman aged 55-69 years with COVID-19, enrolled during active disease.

The DNA of the CDR3 is TGTGCCAGCAGTGACGCACGGAATTCACCCCTCCACTTT. As protein: CASSDARNSPLHF. The V gene is TRBV6-4, the J gene TRBJ1-6; D unresolved. The CDR3 loop spans 13 amino acids. Germline CDR1 and CDR2: MRHNA and SNTAGT. Trimming pared 2 bases from V and 7 bases from J, leaving 6 bases between.

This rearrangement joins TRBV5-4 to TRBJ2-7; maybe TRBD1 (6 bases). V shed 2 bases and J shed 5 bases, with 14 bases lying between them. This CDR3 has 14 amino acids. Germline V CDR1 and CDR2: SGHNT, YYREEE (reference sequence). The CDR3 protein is CASSFAQGRHEQYF. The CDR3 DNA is TGTGCCAGCAGCTTCGCTCAGGGGCGCCACGAGCAGTACTTC. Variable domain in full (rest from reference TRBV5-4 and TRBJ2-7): ETGVTQSPTHLIKTRGQQVTLRCSSQSGHNTVSWYQQALGQGPQFIFQYYREEENGRGNFPPRFSGLQFPNYSSELNVNALELDDSALYLCASSFAQGRHEQYFGPGTRLTVT.

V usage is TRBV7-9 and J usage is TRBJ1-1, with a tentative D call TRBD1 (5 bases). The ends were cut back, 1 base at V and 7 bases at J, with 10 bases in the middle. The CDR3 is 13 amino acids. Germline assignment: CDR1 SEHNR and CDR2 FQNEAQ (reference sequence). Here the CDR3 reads CASSLVDSHEAFF. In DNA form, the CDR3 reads TGTGCCAGCAGCTTAGTCGACAGCCATGAAGCTTTCTTT. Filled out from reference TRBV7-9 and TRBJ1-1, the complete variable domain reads DTGVSQNPRHKITKRGQNVTFRCDPISEHNRLYWYRQTLGQGPEFLTYFQNEAQLEKSRLLSDRFSAERPKGSFSTLEIQRTEQGDSAMYLCASSLVDSHEAFFGQGTRLTVV.

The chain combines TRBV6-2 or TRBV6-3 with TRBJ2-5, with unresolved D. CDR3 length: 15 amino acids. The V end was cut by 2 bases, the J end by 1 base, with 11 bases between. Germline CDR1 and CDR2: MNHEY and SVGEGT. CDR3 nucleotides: TGTGCCAGCAGTTACCAGACACCTACCCAAGAGACCCAGTACTTC. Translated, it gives CASSYQTPTQETQYF.

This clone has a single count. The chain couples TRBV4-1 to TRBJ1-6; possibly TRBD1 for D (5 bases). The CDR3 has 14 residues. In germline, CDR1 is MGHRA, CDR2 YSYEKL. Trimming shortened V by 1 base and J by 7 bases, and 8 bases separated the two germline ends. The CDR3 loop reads CASSQGTWNSPLHF. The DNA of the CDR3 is TGCGCCAGCAGCCAAGGGACATGGAATTCACCCCTCCACTTT.

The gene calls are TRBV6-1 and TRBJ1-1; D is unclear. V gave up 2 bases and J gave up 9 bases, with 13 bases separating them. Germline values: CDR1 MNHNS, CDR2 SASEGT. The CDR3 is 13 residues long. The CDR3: CASSEFGGRQAFF. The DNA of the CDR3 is TGTGCCAGCAGTGAATTTGGAGGACGCCAAGCTTTCTTT.

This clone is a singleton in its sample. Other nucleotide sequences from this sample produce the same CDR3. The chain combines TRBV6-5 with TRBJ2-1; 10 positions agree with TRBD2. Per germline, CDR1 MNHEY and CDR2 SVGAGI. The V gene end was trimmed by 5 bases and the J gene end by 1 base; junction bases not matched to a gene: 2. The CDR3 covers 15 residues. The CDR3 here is CASSLSGGSYNEQFF. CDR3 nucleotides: TGTGCCAGCAGTCTTAGCGGGGGGTCCTACAATGAGCAGTTCTTC.

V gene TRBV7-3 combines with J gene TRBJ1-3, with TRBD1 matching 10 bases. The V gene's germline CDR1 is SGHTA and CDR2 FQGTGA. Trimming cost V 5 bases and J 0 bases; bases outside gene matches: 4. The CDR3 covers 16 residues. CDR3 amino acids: CASSPGTGDSGNTIYF. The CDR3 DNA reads TGTGCCAGCAGCCCAGGGACAGGGGACTCTGGAAACACCATATATTTT.

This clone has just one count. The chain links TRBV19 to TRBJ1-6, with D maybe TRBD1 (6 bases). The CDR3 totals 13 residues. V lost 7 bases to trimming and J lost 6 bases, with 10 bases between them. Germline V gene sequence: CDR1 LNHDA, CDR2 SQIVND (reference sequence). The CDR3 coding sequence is TGTGCCAGTAAGACAGGCGGTAATTCACCCCTCCACTTT. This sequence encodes CASKTGGNSPLHF.

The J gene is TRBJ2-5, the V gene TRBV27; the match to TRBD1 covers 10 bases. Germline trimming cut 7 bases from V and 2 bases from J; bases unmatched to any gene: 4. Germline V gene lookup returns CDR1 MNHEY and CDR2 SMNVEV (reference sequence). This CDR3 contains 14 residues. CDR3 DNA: TGTGCCAGCAAATGGGACAGGGGACAAGAGACCCAGTACTTC. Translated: CASKWDRGQETQYF.

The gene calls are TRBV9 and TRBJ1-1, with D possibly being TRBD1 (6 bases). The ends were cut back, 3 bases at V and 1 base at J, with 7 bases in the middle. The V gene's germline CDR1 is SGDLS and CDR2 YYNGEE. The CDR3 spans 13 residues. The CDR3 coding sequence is TGTGCCAGCAGCGCACAGGGGAACACTGAAGCTTTCTTT. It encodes CASSAQGNTEAFF.

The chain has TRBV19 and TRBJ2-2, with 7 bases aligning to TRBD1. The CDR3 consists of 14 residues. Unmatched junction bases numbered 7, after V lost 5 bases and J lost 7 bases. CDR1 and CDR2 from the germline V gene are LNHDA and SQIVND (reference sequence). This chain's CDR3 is CASSVEQGIGELFF. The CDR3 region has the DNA TGTGCCAGTAGTGTCGAACAGGGGATCGGGGAGCTGTTTTTT. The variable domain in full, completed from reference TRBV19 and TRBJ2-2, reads DGGITQSPKYLFRKEGQNVTLSCEQNLNHDAMYWYRQDPGQGLRLIYYSQIVNDFQKGDIAEGYSVSREKKESFPLTVTSAQKNPTAFYLCASSVEQGIGELFFGEGSRLTVL.

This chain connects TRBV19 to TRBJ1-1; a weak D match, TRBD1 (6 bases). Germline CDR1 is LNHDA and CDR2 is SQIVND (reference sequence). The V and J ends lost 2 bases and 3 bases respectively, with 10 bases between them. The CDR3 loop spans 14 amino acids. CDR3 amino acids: CASSIRGGDTEAFF. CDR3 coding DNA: TGTGCCAGTAGTATAAGGGGGGGGGACACTGAAGCTTTCTTT.

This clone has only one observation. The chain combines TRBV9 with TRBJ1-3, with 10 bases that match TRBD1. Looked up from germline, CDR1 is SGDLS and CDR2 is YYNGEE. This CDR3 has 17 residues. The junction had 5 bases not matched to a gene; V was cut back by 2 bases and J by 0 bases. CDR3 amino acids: CASSVGGQGSSGNTIYF. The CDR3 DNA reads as TGTGCCAGCAGCGTGGGGGGACAGGGGAGCTCTGGAAACACCATATATTTT.

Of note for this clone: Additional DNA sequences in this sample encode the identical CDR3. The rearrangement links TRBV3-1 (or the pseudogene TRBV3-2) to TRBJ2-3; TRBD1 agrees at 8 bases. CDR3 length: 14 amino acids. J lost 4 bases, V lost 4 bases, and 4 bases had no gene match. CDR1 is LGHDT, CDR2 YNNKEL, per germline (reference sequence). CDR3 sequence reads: CASSRGQGSDTQYF. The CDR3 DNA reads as TGTGCCAGCAGCCGAGGACAGGGATCAGATACGCAGTATTTT.